One sample yielded the 29 T cell receptor beta chains listed below, sequenced in a study of shared clonotypes between healthy human individuals. Sequencing was performed with immunoSEQ multiplex PCR; in TCRdb, only in-frame clones are kept and a portion is missing. This table has about 330,000 clones, roughly 70% appearing once. Material: memory CD4+ T cells sorted from blood. Subset of the sample: CD45RA-negative fraction. The receptors were sampled from a man aged 25-45 years in good health.

This clone was detected only a few times. This specimen includes other DNA sequences encoding the same CDR3. The chain links TRBV18 to TRBJ2-7; the match to TRBD2 covers 12 bases. V was clipped by 3 bases and J by 3 bases; unmatched bases: 3. CDR3 length: 15 residues. CDR1 and CDR2 (germline): KGHSH, LQKENI. DNA of the CDR3: TGTGCCAGCTCACCGGGGACTAGCGGGTTCTACGAGCAGTACTTC. Amino acid sequence: CASSPGTSGFYEQYF.

The chain is built from TRBV2 and TRBJ2-7, with D unresolved. Germline CDR1 is SNHLY and CDR2 is FYNNEI. Trimming shortened V by 2 bases and J by 3 bases, and 8 bases separated the two germline ends. CDR3 length: 13 amino acids. The DNA for the CDR3 is TGTGCCAGCAGTGAACCCTTCCGCTACGAGCAGTACTTC. Translating it yields CASSEPFRYEQYF. Variable domain in full (rest from reference TRBV2 and TRBJ2-7): EPEVTQTPSHQVTQMGQEVILRCVPISNHLYFYWYRQILGQKVEFLVSFYNNEISEKSEIFDDQFSVERPDGSNFTLKIRSTKLEDSAMYFCASSEPFRYEQYFGPGTRLTVT.

A word on this clone: Other DNA sequences from this sample encode an identical CDR3 as well. In DNA form, the CDR3 reads TGTGCCACCAGCAGAGACCTTAACAATGAGCAGTTCTTC. It encodes CATSRDLNNEQFF. This chain connects TRBV15 to TRBJ2-1; no firm D call. CDR3 length: 13 amino acids. Germline CDR1 LNHNV, CDR2 YYDKDF (reference sequence). Trimming shortened V by 0 bases and J by 5 bases, and 5 bases separated the two germline ends.

This chain uses TRBV6-1 with TRBJ2-3; the D call may be TRBD1 or TRBD2 (5 bases each). There are 15 residues in the CDR3. V was trimmed by 1 base and J by 5 bases, leaving 13 bases between them. The V gene's germline CDR1 is MNHNS and CDR2 SASEGT. The CDR3 spells CASSEVSGAGDTQYF. CDR3 coding DNA: TGTGCCAGCAGTGAAGTCTCCGGGGCGGGAGATACGCAGTATTTT.

This rearrangement joins TRBV5-4 to TRBJ2-6; a weak D match, TRBD1 (6 bases). The germline CDR1 and CDR2 sequences are SGHNT and YYREEE (reference sequence). The CDR3 spans 15 residues. Trimming pared 2 bases from V and 3 bases from J, leaving 9 bases between. CDR3 sequence: CASSLGGIGANVLTF. CDR3 nucleotides: TGTGCCAGCAGCTTAGGGGGTATTGGGGCCAACGTCCTGACTTTC. The full variable domain, in which reference TRBV5-4 and TRBJ2-6 provide the parts outside the CDR3, is ETGVTQSPTHLIKTRGQQVTLRCSSQSGHNTVSWYQQALGQGPQFIFQYYREEENGRGNFPPRFSGLQFPNYSSELNVNALELDDSALYLCASSLGGIGANVLTFGAGSRLTVL.

This chain joins TRBV10-3 and TRBJ2-1; 7 nucleotides line up with TRBD1. J was trimmed by 4 bases and V by 10 bases; bases with no gene match: 7. CDR1 is ENHRY, CDR2 SYGVKD, per germline. The CDR3 extends over 13 amino acids. Here the CDR3 DNA reads TGTGCCACAGGGGACAGCAAATACAATGAGCAGTTCTTC. The encoded protein is CATGDSKYNEQFF.

The J gene is TRBJ2-3, the V gene TRBV30, with 7 bases lining up with TRBD2. This CDR3 has 16 amino acids. Trimming removed 2 bases from V and 1 base from J; junction bases left unmatched: 9. Germline lookup yields CDR1 GTSNPN and CDR2 SVGIG (reference sequence). The CDR3 DNA follows: TGTGCCTGGAGTTCTGCTAGCGGTGCGGGCACAGATACGCAGTATTTT. This codes for CAWSSASGAGTDTQYF.

This clone occurred a few times. The genes are TRBV2 and TRBJ1-2; TRBD1 aligns across 7 bases. The ends lost 5 bases at V and 0 bases at J; junction bases unmatched: 6. The CDR3 sequence is 15 residues long. CDR1 SNHLY and CDR2 FYNNEI come from the germline V gene. DNA of the CDR3: TGTGCCAGCAGTCCAGGGGGAAGGACTAACTATGGCTACACCTTC. It specifies CASSPGGRTNYGYTF.

V and J are TRBV5-1 and TRBJ2-5, with 12 positions matching TRBD2. The CDR3 consists of 16 residues. CDR1 is SGHRS and CDR2 is YFSETQ in the germline V gene. The V and J ends lost 3 bases and 4 bases, in that order; junction bases with no gene match: 7. The CDR3 spells CASSSTLAGGRETQYF. The CDR3 DNA is TGCGCCAGCAGCTCGACACTAGCGGGAGGAAGAGAGACCCAGTACTTC.

The chain joins TRBV7-2 to TRBJ2-1, with 12 bases lining up with TRBD2. Germline trimming cut 4 bases from V and 3 bases from J; bases unmatched to any gene: 7. Germline CDR1 is SGHTA and CDR2 is FQGNSA. The CDR3 runs to 17 residues. CDR3 sequence (DNA): TGTGCCAGCAGCTCTAGACTAGCGGGAGTTGGCTACAATGAGCAGTTCTTC. Its protein product is CASSSRLAGVGYNEQFF. The entire variable domain, with the rest obtained from reference TRBV7-2 and TRBJ2-1, is as follows: GAGVSQSPSNKVTEKGKDVELRCDPISGHTALYWYRQSLGQGLEFLIYFQGNSAPDKSGLPSDRFSAERTGGSVSTLTIQRTQQEDSAVYLCASSSRLAGVGYNEQFFGPGTRLTVL.

The V call is TRBV18, the J call TRBJ1-5, with D tentatively TRBD1 (6 bases). Trimming cost V 0 bases and J 1 base, with 10 bases left between them. This CDR3 comprises 16 residues. CDR1 KGHSH and CDR2 LQKENI come from the germline V gene. DNA of the CDR3: TGTGCCAGCTCACCACCTGGGGGGCTGAGCAATCAGCCCCAGCATTTT. It is translated as CASSPPGGLSNQPQHF.

The chain uses TRBV6-5 and TRBJ2-5; D gene ambiguous. V lost 0 bases to trimming and J lost 1 base, with 9 bases between them. In germline, CDR1 is MNHEY, CDR2 SVGAGI. The CDR3 runs 15 residues. DNA for the CDR3: TGTGCCAGCAGTTACTCTTATACAGCCCAAGAGACCCAGTACTTC. Translated: CASSYSYTAQETQYF.

The rearrangement joins TRBV10-1 to TRBJ2-7, with D possibly TRBD2 on 7 matching bases. In germline, CDR1 is WNHNN, CDR2 SYGVQD (reference sequence). V was shortened by 9 bases and J by 0 bases, with 27 bases between the two germline ends. This CDR3 is 18 amino acids long. The CDR3 is CASLKYGQRGSYSYEQYF. The CDR3 nucleotides are TGCGCCAGTCTTAAATACGGACAGCGCGGGAGTTACTCCTACGAGCAGTACTTC.

The rearrangement uses TRBV6-1 and TRBJ1-5, with D tentatively TRBD1 (6 bases). The CDR3 is 16 amino acids. Per the germline V gene, CDR1 is MNHNS and CDR2 is SASEGT. The germline V and J ends were trimmed by 1 base and 4 bases, with 14 bases remaining between them. The CDR3 sequence: CASSEEWGRFNQPQHF. For the CDR3, the DNA is TGTGCCAGCAGTGAAGAATGGGGGCGGTTTAATCAGCCCCAGCATTTT.

J is TRBJ1-1 and V is TRBV7-8, with D tentatively TRBD1 (5 bases). The CDR3 contains 13 residues. Trimming shortened V by 3 bases and J by 2 bases, and 7 bases separated the two germline ends. Germline values: CDR1 SGHVS, CDR2 FQNEAQ. The CDR3 here is CASSFTGNTEAFF. Written as DNA, the CDR3 is TGTGCCAGCAGCTTCACAGGTAACACTGAAGCTTTCTTT.

Comments on this clone: Other DNA sequences in this sample translate to the same CDR3. The chain is built from TRBV28 and TRBJ2-7; maybe TRBD1 (6 bases). V was pared by 7 bases and J by 1 base, with 11 bases between. Germline CDR1 MDHEN, CDR2 SYDVKM. CDR3 size: 13 residues. The CDR3 loop is CASTPGQSYEQYF. The CDR3 nucleotides are TGTGCCAGCACCCCCGGACAGTCCTACGAGCAGTACTTC.

In DNA, the CDR3 is TGCGCCAGCAGCCCGGGGACTAGCGGCCAAGAGACCCAGTACTTC. Protein product: CASSPGTSGQETQYF. The rearrangement links TRBV5-1 to TRBJ2-5, with 11 bases aligning to TRBD2. Looked up from germline, CDR1 is SGHRS and CDR2 is YFSETQ. The CDR3 covers 15 residues. V lost 4 bases, J lost 1 base, and 3 bases stayed unmatched.

The chain uses TRBV5-1 and TRBJ2-1, with D tentatively TRBD2 (6 bases). Germline CDR1 and CDR2: SGHRS and YFSETQ. Trimming stripped 0 bases from V and 3 bases from J, with 10 bases between. This CDR3 comprises 15 residues. CDR3 nucleotides: TGCGCCAGCAGCTTGGCGGTCGGGGGCTACAATGAGCAGTTCTTC. Its translation: CASSLAVGGYNEQFF.

J is TRBJ2-1 and V is TRBV9; 9 positions agree with TRBD2. The V gene end was trimmed by 4 bases and the J gene end by 0 bases; junction bases not matched to a gene: 8. CDR1 and CDR2 from the germline V gene are SGDLS and YYNGEE. This CDR3 comprises 17 residues. CDR3 sequence (DNA): TGTGCCAGCAGCATGCTCGGCGGGAGGGACTCCTACAATGAGCAGTTCTTC. Its translation is CASSMLGGRDSYNEQFF.

This clone was picked up many times. Different DNA sequences within this sample yield the same CDR3. The V gene is TRBV6-5, the J gene TRBJ1-3; D perhaps matches TRBD1 (5 bases). CDR1 and CDR2 (germline): MNHEY, SVGAGI. This CDR3 has 15 amino acids. V was shortened by 0 bases and J by 2 bases, with 8 bases between the two germline ends. CDR3 region: CASSYSEGTGNTIYF. The DNA of the CDR3 is TGTGCCAGCAGTTACTCTGAGGGGACTGGAAACACCATATATTTT.

The chain joins TRBV7-2 to TRBJ2-5, with unresolved D. CDR1 SGHTA and CDR2 FQGNSA come from the germline V gene. The CDR3 has 14 amino acids. Trimming pared 1 base from V and 5 bases from J, leaving 11 bases between. The CDR3 here is CASSLDGLSETQYF. Written as DNA, the CDR3 is TGTGCCAGCAGCTTAGACGGCCTCTCGGAGACCCAGTACTTC.

The V call is TRBV18, the J call TRBJ1-4; no reliable D call. Germline V gene lookup returns CDR1 KGHSH and CDR2 LQKENI. Trimming removed 6 bases from V and 2 bases from J, with 10 bases in between. This CDR3 spans 14 amino acids. The CDR3 loop reads CASSPIGTNEKLFF. The CDR3 DNA reads TGTGCCAGCTCCCCTATAGGCACTAATGAAAAACTGTTTTTT.

Only a few counts were recorded for this clone. The CDR3 DNA sequence: TGTGCCAGCAGCCCCAACATGGGCGGACAAGAGACCCAGTACTTC. Amino acids: CASSPNMGGQETQYF. The genes are TRBV7-8 and TRBJ2-5, with D unresolved. This CDR3 region has 15 residues. CDR1 SGHVS and CDR2 FQNEAQ come from the germline V gene. The V gene lost 5 bases and the J gene lost 2 bases, with 15 bases spanning the gap.

The chain joins TRBV27 to TRBJ1-2; TRBD1 matches 9 bases. The CDR3 consists of 13 residues. V was pared by 6 bases and J by 8 bases, with 7 bases of the junction left unmatched. Germline CDR1 and CDR2: MNHEY and SMNVEV (reference sequence). The CDR3 is CASRQQGAKGYTF. The CDR3 bases are TGTGCCAGCAGGCAACAGGGGGCAAAGGGCTACACCTTC.

The J gene is TRBJ2-3, the V gene TRBV2; D remains ambiguous. V was trimmed by 6 bases and J by 3 bases, leaving 7 bases between them. Looked up from germline, CDR1 is SNHLY and CDR2 is FYNNEI. This CDR3 has 12 residues. The CDR3 loop reads CASRRVTDTQYF. In nucleotides, the CDR3 is TGTGCCAGCAGACGGGTGACAGATACGCAGTATTTT.

This clone appeared a few times. The genes are TRBV2 and TRBJ1-1; TRBD1 might be the D (5 bases). CDR1 SNHLY and CDR2 FYNNEI come from the germline V gene. This CDR3 is 13 amino acids long. Trimming stripped 8 bases from V and 1 base from J, with 11 bases between. CDR3 coding DNA: TGTGCCAGCCGATTTCAGGGGAACACTGAAGCTTTCTTT. This encodes CASRFQGNTEAFF.

The chain combines TRBV6-5 with TRBJ1-1, with D hard to call. Germline CDR1 MNHEY, CDR2 SVGAGI. With 6 bases removed from V and 5 bases from J, the gap between germline ends came to 13 bases. The CDR3 is made up of 13 amino acids. The CDR3 DNA reads TGTGCCAGCAGCCCCGGACGGAAGACTGAAGCTTTCTTT. This encodes CASSPGRKTEAFF.

The chain couples TRBV14 to TRBJ2-2; D is ambiguous. The V and J ends lost 5 bases and 2 bases respectively, with 12 bases between them. Germline V gene sequence: CDR1 SGHDN, CDR2 FVKESK. The CDR3 is 15 residues long. Written as DNA, the CDR3 is TGTGCCAGCAGCTTATCTGTTTCCAACACCGGGGAGCTGTTTTTT. Translating gives CASSLSVSNTGELFF.

This clone has a single count. The chain has TRBV29-1 and TRBJ2-5, with D possibly matching TRBD2 (5 bases). Germline values: CDR1 SQVTM, CDR2 ANQGSEA. The CDR3 has 10 residues. V lost 4 bases, J lost 12 bases, and 12 bases lay in between. CDR3 DNA sequence: TGCAGCGTTGCCGAATACGGGAAGTACTTC. It encodes CSVAEYGKYF.